Below, one TCR beta chain is given with its context. The sample originates from a study of blood T cell repertoires in COVID-19. Produced via immunoSEQ multiplex PCR; TCRdb's table is partial and in-frame only. The sample shows around 160,000 clones, around 81% of them seen only once. The sequenced sample consisted of peripheral blood. This receptor was obtained from a man between 60 and 70 years old with active or convalescent COVID-19.

The CDR3 loop is CASSFVAGVDTGELFF. The CDR3, as DNA: TGCGCCAGCAGCTTTGTAGCGGGAGTGGATACCGGGGAGCTGTTTTTT. The chain recombines TRBV5-1 with TRBJ2-2; 9 nucleotides match TRBD2. Unmatched junction bases numbered 7, after V lost 2 bases and J lost 5 bases. Germline values: CDR1 SGHRS, CDR2 YFSETQ. CDR3 size: 16 residues.